This T cell receptor beta chain was sequenced in a study of Tregs in tolerant kidney transplant recipients. The CDR3 is 14 amino acids. Trimming cost V 4 bases and J 4 bases; bases outside gene matches: 4. Germline CDR1 SGHRS, CDR2 YFSETQ. The repertoire was sequenced with immunoSEQ multiplex PCR; TCRdb's copy has only in-frame clones and lacks some. The sample records just under 65,000 clones, about 98% being singletons. This chain connects TRBV5-1 to TRBJ2-3; TRBD1 aligns across 9 bases. The specimen comprised Tregs from blood, sampled before the transplant. This TCR was sampled from a human donor who received a combined kidney and bone marrow transplant. CDR3: CASSGTGGSDTQYF. The DNA for the CDR3 is TGCGCCAGCAGCGGTACAGGGGGCTCAGATACGCAGTATTTT.